These T cell receptor beta chains were read from a single sample in a study of vaccination effects on CD4 cells after COVID-19. Data came from immunoSEQ multiplex PCR; TCRdb stores just in-frame clones and leaves some out. The sample lists some 14,000 clones, around 80% seen once, with around 23% in the top ten. Their recognized antigens are unknown. Sequencing was performed on CD4+ T cells from PBMCs cultured with HCoV-229E spike peptides, taken before COVID-19 vaccination. These receptors were collected from a human donor who received a COVID-19 vaccine. Each CDR3 is given with its conserved first and last residue. The D gene is left open where the match is weak. Clone size is stated in some rows and not others, as once, few, many or a class when expanded.

clone size,V gene,CDR3 length,D gene,J gene,CDR3 protein,CDR3 DNA
-,TRBV24-1,15,-,TRBJ1-5,CATSDPGAGNQPQHF,TGTGCCACCAGTGATCCGGGGGCGGGCAATCAGCCCCAGCATTTT
-,TRBV29-1,12,-,TRBJ1-1,CSVTQPGTEAFF,TGCAGCGTGACTCAACCGGGCACTGAAGCTTTCTTT
-,TRBV11-2,14,TRBD1,TRBJ2-3,CASSWDRGQDTQYF,TGTGCCAGCAGCTGGGACAGGGGGCAAGATACGCAGTATTTT
-,TRBV7-6,15,TRBD2,TRBJ2-6,CASSRSGTGANVLTF,TGTGCCAGCAGCCGTAGCGGGACTGGGGCCAACGTCCTGACTTTC
-,TRBV5-5,13,TRBD1,TRBJ1-2,CASSLGGGLGYTF,TGTGCCAGCAGCTTGGGAGGGGGCCTGGGGTACACCTTC
few,TRBV10-3,13,-,TRBJ2-7,CAISVGVRGEQYF,TGTGCCATCAGTGTGGGGGTACGAGGGGAGCAGTACTTC
-,TRBV5-1,13,TRBD1,TRBJ1-1,CASSSFTGVEAFF,TGCGCCAGCAGCTCTTTTACAGGGGTGGAAGCTTTCTTT
once,TRBV5-1,14,-,TRBJ1-1,CASSGGETNTEAFF,TGCGCCAGCAGCGGGGGAGAGACGAACACTGAAGCTTTCTTT
-,TRBV6-2/TRBV6-3,14,-,TRBJ2-4,CASSYWDTKNIQYF,TGTGCCAGCAGTTACTGGGACACCAAAAACATTCAGTACTTC
once,TRBV5-4,14,-,TRBJ2-1,CASSLVGPNNEQFF,TGTGCCAGCAGCTTGGTGGGACCAAACAATGAGCAGTTCTTC
-,TRBV7-2,13,-,TRBJ2-1,CASSENSYNEQFF,TGTGCCAGCAGCGAAAACAGCTACAATGAGCAGTTCTTC
once,TRBV6-2/TRBV6-3,14,TRBD1,TRBJ1-2,CASNPLGDRDGYTF,TGTGCCAGCAACCCATTGGGGGACAGGGATGGCTACACCTTC
-,TRBV6-5,10,-,TRBJ1-4,CAIGGEKLFF,TGTGCCATCGGGGGTGAAAAACTGTTTTTT
-,TRBV4-3,14,-,TRBJ2-2,CASSQDLSPGELFF,TGCGCCAGCAGCCAAGATCTGTCCCCCGGGGAGCTGTTTTTT
-,TRBV4-1,17,-,TRBJ2-6,CASSQPGQLTGANVLTF,TGCGCCAGCAGCCAGCCCGGACAACTCACTGGGGCCAACGTCCTGACTTTC
-,TRBV28,12,-,TRBJ2-7,CASSLYGNEQYF,TGTGCCAGCAGTTTATATGGGAACGAGCAGTACTTC
-,TRBV3-1/TRBV3-2,16,TRBD2,TRBJ2-5,CASSSRTSGGGAAQYF,TGTGCCAGCAGCTCCCGGACTAGCGGGGGGGGTGCGGCCCAGTACTTC
-,TRBV5-4,15,TRBD1,TRBJ1-2,CASSLGDRVNYGYTF,TGTGCCAGCAGCTTGGGGGACAGGGTCAACTATGGCTACACCTTC
-,TRBV5-1,14,-,TRBJ1-6,CASSLEGRDSPLHF,TGCGCCAGCAGCTTGGAGGGAAGGGATTCACCCCTCCACTTT
-,TRBV3-1/TRBV3-2,15,TRBD2,TRBJ2-7,CASSPTLAGGNEQYF,TGTGCCAGCAGCCCTACGTTAGCGGGAGGTAACGAGCAGTACTTC
many,TRBV19,15,-,TRBJ1-5,CASSPPGASNQPQHF,TGTGCCAGTAGTCCCCCGGGGGCAAGCAATCAGCCCCAGCATTTT
once,TRBV14,15,-,TRBJ2-5,CASSQVGRNQETQYF,TGTGCCAGCAGCCAAGTGGGACGGAACCAAGAGACCCAGTACTTC
once,TRBV2,18,TRBD2,TRBJ2-5,CASSETIGTSAAGGTQYF,TGTGCCAGCAGTGAAACGATCGGAACTAGCGCCGCCGGGGGGACCCAGTACTTC
-,TRBV3-1/TRBV3-2,16,TRBD1,TRBJ1-4,CASSRKGQGYSEKLFF,TGTGCCAGCAGCCGCAAGGGACAGGGTTATTCTGAAAAACTGTTTTTT
-,TRBV18,14,TRBD1,TRBJ1-2,CASSPDRGGGGYTF,TGTGCCAGCTCACCCGACAGGGGAGGAGGTGGCTACACCTTC
-,TRBV9,14,-,TRBJ2-1,CASSVAASNNEQFF,TGTGCCAGCAGCGTAGCGGCTTCTAACAATGAGCAGTTCTTC
-,TRBV2,11,-,TRBJ1-1,CASSLSYRAFF,TGTGCCAGCAGCCTCTCTTACCGAGCTTTCTTT
once,TRBV9,17,TRBD2,TRBJ2-3,CASSVSRGGGPADTQYF,TGTGCCAGCAGCGTTTCCCGTGGGGGAGGGCCCGCAGATACGCAGTATTTT
-,TRBV29-1,11,-,TRBJ1-2,CSVSLPGGYTF,TGCAGCGTTTCTTTACCGGGAGGCTACACCTTC
-,TRBV7-2,18,-,TRBJ2-3,CASSLALGGPAYTDTQYF,TGTGCCAGCAGCTTAGCGCTGGGCGGGCCAGCCTACACAGATACGCAGTATTTT
-,TRBV5-8,13,-,TRBJ1-2,CASSQQGNYGYTF,TGTGCCAGCAGCCAACAGGGCAACTATGGCTACACCTTC
-,TRBV5-4,16,-,TRBJ2-7,CASSLKGASGVYEQYF,TGTGCCAGCAGCTTGAAGGGGGCTAGCGGTGTCTACGAGCAGTACTTC
-,TRBV3-1/TRBV3-2,14,-,TRBJ1-2,CASSQGGGNYGYTF,TGTGCCAGCAGCCAAGGAGGGGGAAACTATGGCTACACCTTC
-,TRBV7-2,12,-,TRBJ2-7,CASSLDAYEQYF,TGTGCCAGCTCCCTGGATGCCTACGAGCAGTACTTC
few,TRBV5-1,13,-,TRBJ2-3,CASSLDGSDTQYF,TGCGCCAGCAGCTTGGACGGTTCCGATACGCAGTATTTT
-,TRBV15,16,-,TRBJ2-6,CATSRWGAGGANVLTF,TGTGCCACCAGCAGATGGGGGGCAGGGGGGGCCAACGTCCTGACTTTC
-,TRBV18,18,TRBD2,TRBJ2-7,CASSPPGLAEPDSYEQYF,TGTGCCAGCTCACCACCGGGACTAGCGGAGCCGGACTCCTACGAGCAGTACTTC
-,TRBV28,15,TRBD1,TRBJ1-6,CASSSPGQGDSPLHF,TGTGCCAGCAGTTCCCCGGGACAGGGTGACTCACCCCTCCACTTT
-,TRBV10-3,14,TRBD1,TRBJ2-7,CAISESTGDYEQYF,TGTGCCATCAGTGAGTCAACAGGGGACTACGAGCAGTACTTC
few,TRBV18,15,-,TRBJ1-3,CASSPRPPGIDTIYF,TGTGCCAGCTCACCGAGGCCGCCAGGGATAGACACCATATATTTT
-,TRBV5-1,14,-,TRBJ2-7,CASSHGGGVDEQYF,TGCGCCAGCAGCCATGGCGGCGGGGTCGACGAGCAGTACTTC
-,TRBV5-6,14,TRBD1,TRBJ1-4,CASSSDRADEKLFF,TGTGCCAGCAGCTCCGACAGGGCCGATGAAAAACTGTTTTTT
-,TRBV5-1,14,TRBD2,TRBJ2-5,CASRLAGLGETQYF,TGCGCCAGCAGACTAGCGGGGCTTGGAGAGACCCAGTACTTC
-,TRBV7-2,13,-,TRBJ2-3,CASSSLRSHTQYF,TGTGCCAGCAGCTCCCTTAGGTCGCATACGCAGTATTTT
-,TRBV11-2,17,-,TRBJ2-3,CASSLGPSGGQGDTQYF,TGTGCCAGCAGCTTAGGCCCTTCGGGGGGCCAAGGAGATACGCAGTATTTT
-,TRBV5-4,16,TRBD2,TRBJ2-1,CASSGGGLARYNEQFF,TGTGCCAGCAGCGGGGGAGGACTAGCGAGATACAATGAGCAGTTCTTC
-,TRBV7-2,17,TRBD2,TRBJ2-3,CASSSVLSGLLLDTQYF,TGTGCCAGCAGCTCTGTCCTTAGCGGGCTCCTCCTTGATACGCAGTATTTT
-,TRBV30,15,TRBD1,TRBJ1-5,CAWSVVGQANQPQHF,TGTGCCTGGAGTGTTGTCGGACAGGCCAATCAGCCCCAGCATTTT
-,TRBV7-8,15,-,TRBJ2-5,CASSLRAGQRETQYF,TGTGCCAGCAGCTTAAGGGCCGGGCAGAGAGAGACCCAGTACTTC
-,TRBV3-1/TRBV3-2,14,-,TRBJ1-4,CASSQDVRGEKLFF,TGTGCCAGCAGCCAAGATGTAAGGGGTGAAAAACTGTTTTTT
-,TRBV3-1/TRBV3-2,15,-,TRBJ2-4,CASSRPGHIKNIQYF,TGTGCCAGCAGCCGTCCGGGACATATCAAAAACATTCAGTACTTC
-,TRBV10-3,15,TRBD1,TRBJ2-2,CAISPDRVGTGELFF,TGTGCCATCAGCCCCGACAGGGTTGGGACCGGGGAGCTGTTTTTT
few,TRBV28,16,TRBD1,TRBJ1-2,CASTLRDRSYGYGYTF,TGTGCCAGCACCCTCCGGGACAGGTCGTACGGCTATGGCTACACCTTC
-,TRBV5-1,16,-,TRBJ2-5,CASSWRILTGGETQYF,TGCGCCAGCAGCTGGCGGATCCTGACAGGTGGGGAGACCCAGTACTTC
-,TRBV5-8,15,TRBD1,TRBJ1-2,CASSPQTGGNYGYTF,TGTGCCAGCAGCCCTCAGACAGGGGGGAACTATGGCTACACCTTC